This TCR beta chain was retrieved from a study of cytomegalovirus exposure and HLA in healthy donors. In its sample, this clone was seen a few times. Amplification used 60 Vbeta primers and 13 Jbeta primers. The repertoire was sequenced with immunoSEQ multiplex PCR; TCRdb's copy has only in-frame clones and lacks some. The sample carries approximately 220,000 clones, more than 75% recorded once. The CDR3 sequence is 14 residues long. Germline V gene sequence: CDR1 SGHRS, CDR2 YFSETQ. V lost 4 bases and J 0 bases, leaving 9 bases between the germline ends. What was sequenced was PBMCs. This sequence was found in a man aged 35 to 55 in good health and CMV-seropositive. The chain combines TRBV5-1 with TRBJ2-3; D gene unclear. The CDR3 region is CASSTRASTDTQYF. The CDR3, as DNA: TGCGCCAGCAGCACGCGTGCTAGCACAGATACGCAGTATTTT.